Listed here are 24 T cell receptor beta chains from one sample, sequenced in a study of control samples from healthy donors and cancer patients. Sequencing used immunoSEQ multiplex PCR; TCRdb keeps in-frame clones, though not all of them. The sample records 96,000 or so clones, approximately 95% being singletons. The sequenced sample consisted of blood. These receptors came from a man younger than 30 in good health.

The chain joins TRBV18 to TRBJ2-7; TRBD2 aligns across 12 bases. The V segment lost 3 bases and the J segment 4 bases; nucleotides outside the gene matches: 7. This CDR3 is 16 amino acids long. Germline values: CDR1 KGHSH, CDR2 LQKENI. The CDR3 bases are TGTGCCAGCTCACCGCCTACAGGGACTAGCGGGTACGAGCAGTACTTC. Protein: CASSPPTGTSGYEQYF.

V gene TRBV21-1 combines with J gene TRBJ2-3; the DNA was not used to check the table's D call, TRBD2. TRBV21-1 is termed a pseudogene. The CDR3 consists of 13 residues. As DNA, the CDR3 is TGTGCCAGCAGTCACGGGGGGGTGGATACGCAGTATTTT. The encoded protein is CASSHGGVDTQYF.

The CDR3 sequence: CASSGLAGAYAGELFF. DNA for the CDR3: TGTGCCAGCAGTGGACTAGCGGGAGCTTATGCCGGGGAGCTGTTTTTT. The V call is TRBV6-2 or TRBV6-3, the J call TRBJ2-2, with TRBD2 matching over 13 bases. Germline assignment: CDR1 MNHEY and CDR2 SVGEGT. This CDR3 contains 16 residues. With 5 bases clipped from V and 6 bases from J, the junction kept 6 bases outside the gene matches.

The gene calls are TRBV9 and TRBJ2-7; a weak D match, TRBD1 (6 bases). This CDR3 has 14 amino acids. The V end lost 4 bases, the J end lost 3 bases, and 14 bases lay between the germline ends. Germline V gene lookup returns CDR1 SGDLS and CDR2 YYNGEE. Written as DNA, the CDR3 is TGTGCCAGCAGCTTCAGGACAGAGAGCTACGAGCAGTACTTC. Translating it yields CASSFRTESYEQYF.

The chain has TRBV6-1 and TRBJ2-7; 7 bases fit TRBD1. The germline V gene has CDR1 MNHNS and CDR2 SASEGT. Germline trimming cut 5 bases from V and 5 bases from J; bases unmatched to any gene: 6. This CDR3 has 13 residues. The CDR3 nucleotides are TGTGCCAGCAGTCTGACAGGGCTACACGAGCAGTACTTC. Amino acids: CASSLTGLHEQYF.

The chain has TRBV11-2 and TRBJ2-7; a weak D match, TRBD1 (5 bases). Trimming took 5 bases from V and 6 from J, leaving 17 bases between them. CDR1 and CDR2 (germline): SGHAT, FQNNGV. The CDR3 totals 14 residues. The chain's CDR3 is CASSARTSPGEQYF. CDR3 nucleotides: TGTGCCAGCAGCGCCCGGACATCCCCTGGCGAGCAGTACTTC.

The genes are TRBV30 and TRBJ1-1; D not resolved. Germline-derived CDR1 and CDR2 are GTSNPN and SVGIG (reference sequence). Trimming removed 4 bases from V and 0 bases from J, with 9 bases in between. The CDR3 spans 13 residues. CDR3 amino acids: CAWIAYMNTEAFF. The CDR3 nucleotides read TGTGCCTGGATAGCCTATATGAACACTGAAGCTTTCTTT.

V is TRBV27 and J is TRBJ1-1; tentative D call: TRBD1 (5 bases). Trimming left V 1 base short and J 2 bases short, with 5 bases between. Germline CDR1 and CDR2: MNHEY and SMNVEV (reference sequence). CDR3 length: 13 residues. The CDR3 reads CASSLWDNTEAFF. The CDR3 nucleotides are TGTGCCAGCAGTTTATGGGACAACACTGAAGCTTTCTTT.

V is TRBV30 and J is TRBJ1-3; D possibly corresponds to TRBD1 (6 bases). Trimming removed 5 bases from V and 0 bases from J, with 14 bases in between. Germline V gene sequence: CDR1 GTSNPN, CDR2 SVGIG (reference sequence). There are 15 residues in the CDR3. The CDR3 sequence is CAWFIRGSSGNTIYF. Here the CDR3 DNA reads TGTGCCTGGTTCATCAGGGGAAGCTCTGGAAACACCATATATTTT.

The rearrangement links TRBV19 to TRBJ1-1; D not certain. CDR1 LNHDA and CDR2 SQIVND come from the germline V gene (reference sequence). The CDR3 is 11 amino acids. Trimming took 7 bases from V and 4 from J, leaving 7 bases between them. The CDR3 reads CASTPGTEAFF. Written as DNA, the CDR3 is TGTGCCAGTACCCCCGGCACTGAAGCTTTCTTT.

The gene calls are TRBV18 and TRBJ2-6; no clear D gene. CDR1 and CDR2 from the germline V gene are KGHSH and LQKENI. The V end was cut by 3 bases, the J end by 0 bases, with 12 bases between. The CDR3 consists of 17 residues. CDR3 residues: CASSPVHPSSGANVLTF. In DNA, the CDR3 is TGTGCCAGCTCACCGGTCCACCCTAGCTCTGGGGCCAACGTCCTGACTTTC. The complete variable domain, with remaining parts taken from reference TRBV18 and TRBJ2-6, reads NAGVMQNPRHLVRRRGQEARLRCSPMKGHSHVYWYRQLPEEGLKFMVYLQKENIIDESGMPKERFSAEFPKEGPSILRIQQVVRGDSAAYFCASSPVHPSSGANVLTFGAGSRLTVL.

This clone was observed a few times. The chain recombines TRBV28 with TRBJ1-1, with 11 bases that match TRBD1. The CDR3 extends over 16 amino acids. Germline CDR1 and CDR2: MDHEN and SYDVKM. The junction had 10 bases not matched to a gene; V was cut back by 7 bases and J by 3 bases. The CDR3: CASNGQGANSDTEAFF. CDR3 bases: TGTGCCAGCAACGGACAGGGGGCGAATTCGGACACTGAAGCTTTCTTT.

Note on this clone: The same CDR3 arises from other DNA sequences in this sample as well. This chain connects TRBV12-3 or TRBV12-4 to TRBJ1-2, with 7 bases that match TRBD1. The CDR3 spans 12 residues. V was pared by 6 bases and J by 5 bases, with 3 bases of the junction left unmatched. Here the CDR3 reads CASSLQGYGYTF. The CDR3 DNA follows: TGTGCCAGCAGCCTACAGGGGTATGGCTACACCTTC.

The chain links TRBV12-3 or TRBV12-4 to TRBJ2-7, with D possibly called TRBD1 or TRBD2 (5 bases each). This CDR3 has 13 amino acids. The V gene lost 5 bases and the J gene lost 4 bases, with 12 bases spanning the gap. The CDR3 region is CASSPGTKYEQYF. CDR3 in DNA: TGTGCCAGCAGTCCTGGGACCAAATACGAGCAGTACTTC.

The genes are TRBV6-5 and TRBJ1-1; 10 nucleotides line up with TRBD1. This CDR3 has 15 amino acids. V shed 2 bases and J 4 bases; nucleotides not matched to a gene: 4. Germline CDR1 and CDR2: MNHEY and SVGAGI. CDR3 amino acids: CASSYTGQGVTEAFF. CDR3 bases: TGTGCCAGCAGTTACACCGGACAGGGGGTCACTGAAGCTTTCTTT.

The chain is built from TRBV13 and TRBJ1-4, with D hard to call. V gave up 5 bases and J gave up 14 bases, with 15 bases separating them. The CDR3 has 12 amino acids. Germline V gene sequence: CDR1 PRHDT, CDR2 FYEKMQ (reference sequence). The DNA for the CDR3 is TGTGCCAGCAGCCAACGAAAGGGAAGGCTGTTTTTT. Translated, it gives CASSQRKGRLFF.

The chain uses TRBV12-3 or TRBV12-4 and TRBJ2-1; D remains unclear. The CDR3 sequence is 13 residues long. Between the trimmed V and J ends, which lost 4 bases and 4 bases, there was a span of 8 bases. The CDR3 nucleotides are TGTGCCAGCAGTTCAGTTGGATACAATGAGCAGTTCTTC. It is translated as CASSSVGYNEQFF.

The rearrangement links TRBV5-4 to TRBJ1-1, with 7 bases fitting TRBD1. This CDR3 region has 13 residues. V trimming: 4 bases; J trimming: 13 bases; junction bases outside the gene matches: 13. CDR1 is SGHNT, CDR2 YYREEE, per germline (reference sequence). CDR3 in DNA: TGTGCCAGCAGCCCAAACCGACAGGGACGGTATTTCTTT. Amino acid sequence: CASSPNRQGRYFF.

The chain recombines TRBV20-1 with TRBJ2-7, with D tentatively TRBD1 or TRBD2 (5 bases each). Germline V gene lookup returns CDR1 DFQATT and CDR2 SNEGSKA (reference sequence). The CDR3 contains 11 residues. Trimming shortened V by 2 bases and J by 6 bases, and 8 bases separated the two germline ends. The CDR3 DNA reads TGCAGTGCTAGATGGGGGTTCGAGCAGTACTTC. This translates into CSARWGFEQYF.

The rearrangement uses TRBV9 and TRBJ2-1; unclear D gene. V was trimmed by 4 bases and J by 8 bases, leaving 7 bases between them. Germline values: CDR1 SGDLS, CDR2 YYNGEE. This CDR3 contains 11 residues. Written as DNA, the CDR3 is TGTGCCAGCAGCCCCCATGATGAGCAGTTCTTC. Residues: CASSPHDEQFF.

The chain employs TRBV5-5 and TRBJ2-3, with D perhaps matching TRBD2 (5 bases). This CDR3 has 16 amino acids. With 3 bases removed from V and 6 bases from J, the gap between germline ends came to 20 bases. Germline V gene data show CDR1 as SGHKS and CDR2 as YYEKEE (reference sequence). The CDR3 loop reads CASSSLTSADQDTQYF. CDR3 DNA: TGTGCCAGCAGCTCCCTAACTTCAGCGGATCAGGATACGCAGTATTTT.

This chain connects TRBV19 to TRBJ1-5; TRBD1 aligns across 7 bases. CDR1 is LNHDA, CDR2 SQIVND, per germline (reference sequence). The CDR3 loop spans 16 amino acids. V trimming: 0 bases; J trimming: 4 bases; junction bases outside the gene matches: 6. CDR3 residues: CASSIDLSRGNQPQHF. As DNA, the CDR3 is TGTGCCAGTAGTATAGATCTTTCCAGGGGGAATCAGCCCCAGCATTTT.

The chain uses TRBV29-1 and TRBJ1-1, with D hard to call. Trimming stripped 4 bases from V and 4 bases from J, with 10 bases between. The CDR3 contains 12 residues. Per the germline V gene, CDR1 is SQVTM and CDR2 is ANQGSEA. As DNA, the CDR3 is TGCAGCGTTGCCCCTAGTGGCACTGAAGCTTTCTTT. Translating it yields CSVAPSGTEAFF.

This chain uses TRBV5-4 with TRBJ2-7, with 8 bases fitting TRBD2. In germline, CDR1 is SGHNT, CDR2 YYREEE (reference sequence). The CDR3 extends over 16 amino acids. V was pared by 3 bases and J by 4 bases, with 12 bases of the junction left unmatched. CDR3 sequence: CASSSGSGGLKYEQYF. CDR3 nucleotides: TGTGCCAGCAGCTCTGGTTCGGGGGGGCTTAAGTACGAGCAGTACTTC.